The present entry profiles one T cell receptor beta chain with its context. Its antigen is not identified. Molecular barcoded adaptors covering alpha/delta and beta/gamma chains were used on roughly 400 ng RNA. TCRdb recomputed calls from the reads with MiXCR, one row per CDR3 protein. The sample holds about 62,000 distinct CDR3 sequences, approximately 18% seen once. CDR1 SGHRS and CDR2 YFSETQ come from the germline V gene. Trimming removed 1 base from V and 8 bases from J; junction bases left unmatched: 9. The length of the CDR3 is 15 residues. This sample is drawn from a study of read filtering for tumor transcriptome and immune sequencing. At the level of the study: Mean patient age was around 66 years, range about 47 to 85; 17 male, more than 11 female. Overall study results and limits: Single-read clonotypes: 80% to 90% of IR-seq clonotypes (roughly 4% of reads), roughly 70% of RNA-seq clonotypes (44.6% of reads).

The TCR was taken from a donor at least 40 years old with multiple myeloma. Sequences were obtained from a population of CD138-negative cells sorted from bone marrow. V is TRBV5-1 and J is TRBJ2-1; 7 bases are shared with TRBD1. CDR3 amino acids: CASSLSSGGRDEQFF. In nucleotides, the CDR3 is TGCGCCAGCAGCTTGTCCTCAGGGGGAAGGGATGAGCAGTTCTTC.